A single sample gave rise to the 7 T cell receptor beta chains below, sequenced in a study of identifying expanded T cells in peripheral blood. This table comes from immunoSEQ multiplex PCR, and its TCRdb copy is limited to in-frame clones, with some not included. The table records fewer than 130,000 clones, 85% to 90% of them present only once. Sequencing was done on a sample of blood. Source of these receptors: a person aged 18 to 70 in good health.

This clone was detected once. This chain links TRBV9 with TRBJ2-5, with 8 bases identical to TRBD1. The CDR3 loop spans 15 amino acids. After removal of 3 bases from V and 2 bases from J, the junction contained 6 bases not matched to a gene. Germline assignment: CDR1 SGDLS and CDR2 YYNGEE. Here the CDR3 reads CASSAGTGLQETQYF. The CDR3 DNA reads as TGTGCCAGCAGCGCTGGGACAGGCTTACAAGAGACCCAGTACTTC.

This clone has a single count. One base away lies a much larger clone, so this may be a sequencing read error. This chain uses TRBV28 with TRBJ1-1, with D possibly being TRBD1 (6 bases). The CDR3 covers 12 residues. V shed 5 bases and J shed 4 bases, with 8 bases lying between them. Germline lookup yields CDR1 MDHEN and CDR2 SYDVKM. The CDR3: CASSTGSTEAFF. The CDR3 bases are TGTGCCAGCAGTACAGGGAGCACTGAAGCTTTCTTT.

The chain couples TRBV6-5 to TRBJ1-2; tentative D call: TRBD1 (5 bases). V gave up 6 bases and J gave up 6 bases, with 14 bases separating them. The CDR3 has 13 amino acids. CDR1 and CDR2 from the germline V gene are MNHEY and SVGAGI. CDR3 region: CASRHGQVDGYTF. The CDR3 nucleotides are TGTGCCAGCAGACATGGACAAGTCGATGGCTACACCTTC.

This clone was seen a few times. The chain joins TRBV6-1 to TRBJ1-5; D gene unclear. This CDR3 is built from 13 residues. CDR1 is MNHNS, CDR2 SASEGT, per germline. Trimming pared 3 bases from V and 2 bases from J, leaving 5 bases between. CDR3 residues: CASSDGGNQPQHF. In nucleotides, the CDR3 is TGTGCCAGCAGTGATGGAGGCAATCAGCCCCAGCATTTT.

The CDR3 loop is CSARVTNEQFF. Here the CDR3 DNA reads TGCAGTGCTAGAGTGACAAATGAGCAGTTCTTC. The chain recombines TRBV20-1 with TRBJ2-1; D gene unclear. Germline values: CDR1 DFQATT, CDR2 SNEGSKA (reference sequence). Trimming pared 1 base from V and 7 bases from J, leaving 5 bases between. This CDR3 has 11 residues.

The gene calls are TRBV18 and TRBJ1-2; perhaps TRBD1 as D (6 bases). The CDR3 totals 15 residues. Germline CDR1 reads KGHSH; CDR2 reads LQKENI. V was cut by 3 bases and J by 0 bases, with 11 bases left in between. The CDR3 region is CASSPWTDTNYGYTF. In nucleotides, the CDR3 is TGTGCCAGCTCACCTTGGACAGATACTAACTATGGCTACACCTTC.

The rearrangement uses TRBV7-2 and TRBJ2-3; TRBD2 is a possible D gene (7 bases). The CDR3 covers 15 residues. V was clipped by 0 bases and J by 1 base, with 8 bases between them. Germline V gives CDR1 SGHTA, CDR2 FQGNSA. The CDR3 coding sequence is TGTGCCAGCAGCTTAGCGGGGGGGCGCACAGATACGCAGTATTTT. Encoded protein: CASSLAGGRTDTQYF.